Listed below are T cell receptor beta chains from one sample, sequenced in a study of shared clonotypes between healthy human individuals. Clones were sequenced by immunoSEQ multiplex PCR, and TCRdb holds only the in-frame ones, with some missing. The sample has about 1.5 million clones; 98% are singletons. Sequenced: naive CD4+ T cells sorted from blood. These TCRs come from a man younger than 45 in good health. The CDR3 runs from the conserved cysteine through the conserved F or W. The D gene is left open where the match is weak. Clone sizes are given selectively: once, few, many, or a class where the clone is expanded.

len	abundance	d_gene	v_gene	j_gene	CDR3aa	CDR3nt
17	once	TRBD2	TRBV7-9	TRBJ2-7	CASSLAPSGGRFYEQYF	TGTGCCAGCAGCTTAGCTCCTTCGGGCGGGAGATTCTACGAGCAGTACTTC
14	.	TRBD2	TRBV18	TRBJ2-1	CASALAGLFNEQFF	TGTGCCAGCGCGCTAGCGGGTCTATTTAATGAGCAGTTCTTC
15	.	.	TRBV5-5	TRBJ2-7	CASSLALGSSYEQYF	TGTGCCAGCAGCTTGGCCTTGGGGAGCTCCTACGAGCAGTACTTC
14	.	.	TRBV19	TRBJ2-1	CASRLTGLNNEQFF	TGTGCCAGTAGGCTGACGGGACTCAACAATGAGCAGTTCTTC
15	.	.	TRBV6-1	TRBJ2-2	CASNPSGARSGELFF	TGTGCCAGCAACCCTTCAGGGGCAAGGTCAGGGGAGCTGTTTTTT
15	.	TRBD1	TRBV7-7	TRBJ2-1	CASSLGQGVHNEQFF	TGTGCTAGCAGCTTAGGACAGGGGGTCCACAATGAGCAGTTCTTC
13	.	.	TRBV15	TRBJ2-4	CATSIDRVGGQYF	TGTGCCACCAGCATCGACAGGGTCGGGGGGCAGTACTTC
13	.	.	TRBV10-2	TRBJ1-3	CASRGSSGNTIYF	TGCGCCAGCAGGGGCAGCTCTGGAAACACCATATATTTT
17	once	.	TRBV9	TRBJ1-3	CASSVAPGHHSGNTIYF	TGTGCCAGCAGCGTAGCCCCAGGACACCACTCTGGAAACACCATATATTTT
15	.	TRBD1	TRBV19	TRBJ1-5	CASSTRQGSNQPQHF	TGTGCCAGTAGTACCCGACAGGGCAGCAATCAGCCCCAGCATTTT
17	.	.	TRBV6-4	TRBJ2-2	CASRASGGGSNTGELFF	TGTGCCAGCAGAGCGTCCGGGGGCGGCTCGAACACCGGGGAGCTGTTTTTT
16	.	TRBD2	TRBV11-2	TRBJ2-1	CASSRSGSPSYNEQFF	TGTGCCAGCAGCCGAAGCGGGAGCCCCTCCTACAATGAGCAGTTCTTC
15	.	.	TRBV19	TRBJ1-5	CASSIDTARHQPQHF	TGTGCCAGTAGTATCGATACCGCCCGACATCAGCCCCAGCATTTT
15	.	.	TRBV21-1	TRBJ2-7	CASSTGDSGPYEQYF	TGTGCCAGCAGCACGGGAGATAGCGGGCCCTACGAGCAGTACTTC
11	.	.	TRBV30	TRBJ2-1	CAWSPRNEQFF	TGTGCCTGGAGTCCAAGGAATGAGCAGTTCTTC
14	.	.	TRBV6-1	TRBJ2-7	CASTRRTTTYEQYF	TGTGCCAGCACTCGAAGGACGACCACCTACGAGCAGTACTTC
16	.	.	TRBV7-2	TRBJ2-7	CASSLVGLGASYEQYF	TGTGCCAGCAGCTTAGTAGGGCTGGGGGCGTCCTACGAGCAGTACTTC
15	.	TRBD1	TRBV11-2	TRBJ2-7	CASSFTRQGANEQYF	TGTGCCAGCAGCTTTACCCGACAGGGCGCCAACGAGCAGTACTTC
14	.	TRBD2	TRBV19	TRBJ2-1	CASNLGLAGHEQFF	TGTGCCAGTAATTTGGGACTAGCGGGACATGAGCAGTTCTTC
17	.	TRBD2	TRBV13	TRBJ2-3	CASSLGFRTSGTDTQYF	TGTGCCAGCAGCTTAGGTTTTCGGACTAGCGGGACAGATACGCAGTATTTT
14	.	.	TRBV21-1	TRBJ2-3	CANPGQGQRDTQYF	TGTGCCAACCCGGGACAGGGGCAAAGGGATACGCAGTATTTT
18	.	.	TRBV6-4	TRBJ2-7	CASSDSRLRKNSSYEQYF	TGTGCCAGCAGTGACTCCAGGCTGCGGAAGAACAGTTCCTACGAGCAGTACTTC
17	.	TRBD1	TRBV28	TRBJ1-5	CASVGQRLVISNQPQHF	TGTGCCAGCGTGGGACAGCGACTCGTTATTAGCAATCAGCCCCAGCATTTT
17	.	TRBD1	TRBV7-2	TRBJ1-3	CASSRMAGQGSGNTIYF	TGTGCCAGCAGCCGAATGGCGGGACAGGGCTCTGGAAACACCATATATTTT
11	.	.	TRBV4-1	TRBJ2-7	CASSRGGEQYF	TGCGCCAGCAGCCGAGGGGGCGAGCAGTACTTC
16	.	.	TRBV7-3	TRBJ2-7	CASSLSGGTASYEQYF	TGTGCCAGCAGCTTATCTGGCGGGACGGCCTCCTACGAGCAGTACTTC
15	.	.	TRBV6-5	TRBJ1-5	CASSYSEHSNQPQHF	TGTGCCAGCAGTTACTCTGAGCATAGCAATCAGCCCCAGCATTTT
11	.	.	TRBV7-2	TRBJ1-1	CASSATREAFF	TGTGCCAGCAGCGCGACGAGAGAAGCTTTCTTT
14	.	.	TRBV6-5	TRBJ1-5	CASSQPGRDQPQHF	TGTGCCAGCAGTCAGCCTGGTCGGGATCAGCCCCAGCATTTT
14	.	TRBD1	TRBV5-1	TRBJ1-3	CASSVDRVGNTIYF	TGCGCCAGCAGCGTCGACAGGGTTGGAAACACCATATATTTT
14	.	.	TRBV5-1	TRBJ2-1	CASRGRDAYNEQFF	TGCGCCAGCAGGGGTAGGGACGCCTACAATGAGCAGTTCTTC
13	.	.	TRBV11-2	TRBJ2-5	CASSSGYRETQYF	TGTGCCAGCAGCTCAGGGTATAGAGAGACCCAGTACTTC
15	.	TRBD1	TRBV6-6	TRBJ1-2	CASSSYRGSGYGYTF	TGTGCCAGCAGTTCATACAGGGGGTCAGGCTATGGCTACACCTTC
11	.	.	TRBV6-1	TRBJ1-1	CASRMNTEAFF	TGTGCCAGCAGAATGAACACTGAAGCTTTCTTT
13	.	.	TRBV5-1	TRBJ1-4	CASQVSGDEKLFF	TGCGCCAGCCAGGTTTCGGGGGATGAAAAACTGTTTTTT
16	.	TRBD2	TRBV6-6	TRBJ2-3	CASSRLGLAVGDTQYF	TGTGCCAGCAGTCGTTTAGGACTAGCGGTGGGAGATACGCAGTATTTT
14	.	.	TRBV5-5	TRBJ1-4	CASSFPATNEKLFF	TGTGCCAGCAGCTTCCCTGCAACTAATGAAAAACTGTTTTTT
15	.	TRBD1	TRBV29-1	TRBJ1-1	CSVQSTGVGITEAFF	TGCAGCGTTCAATCGACAGGGGTGGGGATCACTGAAGCTTTCTTT
15	.	.	TRBV4-2	TRBJ2-1	CASSPMDTGYNEQFF	TGTGCCAGCAGCCCGATGGACACCGGATACAATGAGCAGTTCTTC
18	.	TRBD2	TRBV27	TRBJ2-3	CASRPRPLTSGRADTQYF	TGTGCCAGCAGACCGAGACCCTTGACTAGCGGGAGGGCAGATACGCAGTATTTT
15	.	TRBD1	TRBV15	TRBJ2-1	CATSVGTGDYNEQFF	TGTGCCACCAGCGTGGGGACAGGGGATTACAATGAGCAGTTCTTC
15	once	TRBD2	TRBV15	TRBJ2-2	CATSRGGGNTGELFF	TGTGCCACCAGCAGGGGCGGGGGGAACACCGGGGAGCTGTTTTTT
13	.	.	TRBV7-8	TRBJ1-5	CASSLYSDQPQHF	TGTGCCAGCAGCTTATATTCAGATCAGCCCCAGCATTTT
14	.	.	TRBV6-5	TRBJ2-1	CASSPRGTLNEQFF	TGTGCCAGCAGTCCCCGCGGGACACTCAATGAGCAGTTCTTC
14	.	.	TRBV4-3	TRBJ1-4	CASSQSSANEKLFF	TGCGCCAGCAGCCAATCCTCCGCGAATGAAAAACTGTTTTTT
13	.	.	TRBV29-1	TRBJ2-1	CSVVPGPSNEQFF	TGCAGCGTTGTGCCGGGACCCTCCAATGAGCAGTTCTTC
15	.	.	TRBV5-8	TRBJ1-2	CASSLGQSLVPRYTF	TGTGCCAGCAGCCTAGGACAGTCTTTAGTCCCCCGCTACACCTTC
15	.	.	TRBV27	TRBJ2-7	CASSFLGTPTYEQYF	TGTGCCAGCAGTTTCCTCGGGACTCCGACCTACGAGCAGTACTTC
13	.	TRBD1	TRBV7-9	TRBJ2-5	CASSRGQQETQYF	TGTGCCAGCAGCCGGGGACAGCAAGAGACCCAGTACTTC
13	.	.	TRBV18	TRBJ2-5	CASSPGVQETQYF	TGTGCCAGCTCACCGGGGGTCCAAGAGACCCAGTACTTC
15	.	.	TRBV7-2	TRBJ1-1	CASSRGRGRNTEAFF	TGTGCCAGCAGCCGGGGGAGGGGGAGGAACACTGAAGCTTTCTTT
14	.	TRBD1	TRBV18	TRBJ1-2	CASSPGQGVYGYTF	TGTGCCAGCTCACCGGGACAGGGGGTCTATGGCTACACCTTC
13	.	.	TRBV15	TRBJ1-5	CATSRTRGGNQHF	TGTGCCACCAGCAGAACGAGGGGAGGAAACCAGCATTTT